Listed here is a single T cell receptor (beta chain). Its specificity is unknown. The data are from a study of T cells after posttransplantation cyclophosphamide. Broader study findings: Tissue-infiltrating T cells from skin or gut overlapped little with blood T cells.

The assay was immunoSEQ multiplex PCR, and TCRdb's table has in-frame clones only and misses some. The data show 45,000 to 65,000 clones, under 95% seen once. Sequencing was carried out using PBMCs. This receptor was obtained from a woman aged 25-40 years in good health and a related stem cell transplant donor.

Written as DNA, the CDR3 is TGCAGCGTTTCAACAGGGGATACGCAGTATTTT. It codes for CSVSTGDTQYF. The rearrangement uses TRBV29-1 and TRBJ2-3; TRBD1 is a possible D gene (6 bases). Trimming removed 5 bases at V and 6 bases at J, with 9 bases between. The CDR3 has 11 amino acids. Germline assignment: CDR1 SQVTM and CDR2 ANQGSEA.